The next 29 T cell receptor beta chains were all read from a single sample in a study of T cell repertoires in cytomegalovirus infection. MiXCR, run by TCRdb on the reads, gives a single entry per CDR3 protein. The sample shows 150,000 to 200,000 distinct CDR3 sequences, under 25% of them seen only once. Material for sequencing was PBMCs. These receptors were taken from a human donor in good health (CMV status not recorded). Some clones in this sample may be carry-over from other donors' samples.

This chain links TRBV29-1 with TRBJ2-7; D is undetermined. Germline CDR1 reads SQVTM; CDR2 reads ANQGSEA. With 4 bases removed from V and 2 bases from J, the gap between germline ends came to 6 bases. The CDR3 sequence is 11 residues long. The CDR3 DNA follows: TGCAGCGTTGTTTGGGCCTACGAGCAGTACTTC. Its protein product is CSVVWAYEQYF.

This clonotype was detected many times. CDR3 protein: CASSLWGNGYTF. CDR3 sequence (DNA): TGTGCCAGCAGTTTATGGGGAAATGGCTACACCTTC. The chain has TRBV28 and TRBJ1-2, with no clear D. Trimming cost V 0 bases and J 6 bases, with 5 bases left between them. Looked up from germline, CDR1 is MDHEN and CDR2 is SYDVKM. This CDR3 comprises 12 residues.

A few counts support this clonotype. The chain employs TRBV27 and TRBJ2-5; 7 nucleotides align to TRBD1. Germline CDR1 is MNHEY and CDR2 is SMNVEV (reference sequence). CDR3 length: 18 amino acids. V lost 5 bases, J lost 5 bases, and 20 bases stayed unmatched. The DNA of the CDR3 is TGTGCCAGCAGTCCGACAGGGTTGGGGGTGTTTCGTGGCGAGACCCAGTACTTC. Translating it yields CASSPTGLGVFRGETQYF.

The gene calls are TRBV12-3 or TRBV12-4 and TRBJ2-3; 10 nucleotides match TRBD1. The CDR3 is made up of 15 amino acids. Trimming cost V 7 bases and J 3 bases; bases outside gene matches: 7. CDR3 sequence: CASTRDRGKTDTQYF. The CDR3 coding sequence is TGTGCCAGCACCCGGGACAGGGGAAAAACAGATACGCAGTATTTT.

This chain connects TRBV28 to TRBJ2-7, with TRBD2 matching 9 bases. Losses at the gene ends were 4 bases for V and 4 bases for J; bases not matched to a gene: 5. Germline CDR1 reads MDHEN; CDR2 reads SYDVKM. The CDR3 has 14 residues. The CDR3: CASSSAGGSYEQYF. The CDR3 DNA reads TGTGCCAGCAGTTCAGCGGGAGGCTCTTACGAGCAGTACTTC.

On this clonotype: One end of the junction varies from germline; a read error may be responsible. As DNA, the CDR3 is TGTGCCAGCAGTTACAGAGCGGGGCCCTACAATGAGCTGTTCTTC. Protein: CASSYRAGPYNELFF. The chain combines TRBV12-3 or TRBV12-4 with TRBJ2-1; 7 bases align to TRBD2. The CDR3 length is 15 residues.

This clonotype was seen ten or more times. The CDR3 loop is CASSYRRAEETQYF. The CDR3 coding sequence is TGTGCCAGCAGTTACCGTCGCGCGGAAGAGACCCAGTACTTC. V is TRBV6-2 or TRBV6-3 and J is TRBJ2-5; D unclear. V lost 2 bases and J 3 bases, leaving 10 bases between the germline ends. In germline, CDR1 is MNHEY, CDR2 SVGEGT. This CDR3 contains 14 residues.

This chain uses TRBV2 with TRBJ2-3; D unresolved. V lost 6 bases to trimming and J lost 6 bases, with 10 bases between them. In germline, CDR1 is SNHLY, CDR2 FYNNEI. The CDR3 contains 12 residues. CDR3 loop: CASSFDPDTQYF. For the CDR3, the DNA is TGTGCCAGCAGCTTCGACCCGGATACGCAGTATTTT.

This clonotype was detected many times. The rearrangement links TRBV7-9 to TRBJ2-2, with 8 bases aligning to TRBD1. Germline CDR1 reads SEHNR; CDR2 reads FQNEAQ (reference sequence). Germline trimming cut 5 bases from V and 5 bases from J; bases unmatched to any gene: 7. The CDR3 extends over 15 amino acids. CDR3 coding DNA: TGTGCCAGCAGCCCTATCCGGACAGGGACCGGGGAGCTGTTTTTT. Translating gives CASSPIRTGTGELFF. Supplemented by reference TRBV7-9 and TRBJ2-2, the full variable domain reads DTGVSQNPRHKITKRGQNVTFRCDPISEHNRLYWYRQTLGQGPEFLTYFQNEAQLEKSRLLSDRFSAERPKGSFSTLEIQRTEQGDSAMYLCASSPIRTGTGELFFGEGSRLTVL.

This clonotype was picked up many times. V is TRBV10-3 and J is TRBJ2-6; maybe TRBD1 (5 bases). This CDR3 is built from 16 residues. The V end lost 4 bases, the J end lost 2 bases, and 12 bases lay between the germline ends. Germline-derived CDR1 and CDR2 are ENHRY and SYGVKD. CDR3 sequence reads: CAISANGATGANVLTF. In nucleotides, the CDR3 is TGTGCCATCAGTGCAAATGGGGCGACTGGGGCCAACGTCCTGACTTTC.

The chain is built from TRBV7-8 and TRBJ2-1, with 8 bases identical to TRBD1. This CDR3 spans 16 amino acids. The V gene's germline CDR1 is SGHVS and CDR2 FQNEAQ. V lost 4 bases, J lost 5 bases, and 10 bases stayed unmatched. CDR3 in amino acids: CASSSTTGQADNEQFF. CDR3 sequence (DNA): TGTGCCAGCAGCTCAACTACGGGACAGGCCGACAATGAGCAGTTCTTC.

V and J are TRBV7-9 and TRBJ1-1; 9 nucleotides line up with TRBD1. The V and J ends lost 5 bases and 1 base, in that order; junction bases with no gene match: 5. The CDR3 loop spans 15 amino acids. Per the germline V gene, CDR1 is SEHNR and CDR2 is FQNEAQ (reference sequence). Here the CDR3 reads CASSPEQGANTEAFF. The CDR3 DNA reads as TGTGCCAGCAGCCCAGAACAGGGGGCGAACACTGAAGCTTTCTTT.

This clonotype was seen a handful of times. The V gene is TRBV20-1, the J gene TRBJ1-6; D is ambiguous. The germline V gene encodes CDR1 DFQATT and CDR2 SNEGSKA (reference sequence). Trimming removed 6 bases at V and 6 bases at J, with 15 bases between. The CDR3 is made up of 14 amino acids. CDR3 nucleotides: TGCAGTGCCCCCCTGGGATCCGGTAATTCACCCCTCCACTTT. It translates to CSAPLGSGNSPLHF.

The chain employs TRBV19 and TRBJ1-4, with D perhaps matching TRBD1 (5 bases). Germline V lookup: CDR1 LNHDA, CDR2 SQIVND (reference sequence). The CDR3 covers 15 residues. V lost 8 bases, J lost 4 bases, and 17 bases lay in between. The CDR3 nucleotides are TGTGCCAGTCGACCTCCGGGACGGGTTAATGAAAAACTGTTTTTT. Encoded protein: CASRPPGRVNEKLFF.

Concerning this clonotype itself: This clone may be a read error of a much larger clone one base away. Written as DNA, the CDR3 is TGTGCCAGCAGTCACCCGACAGGGGAAGCCACTGAAGCTTTCTTT. Residues: CASSHPTGEATEAFF. V is TRBV6-1 and J is TRBJ1-1, with 8 bases fitting TRBD1. J gave up 4 bases and V 5 bases, and 9 bases lay outside the gene matches. This CDR3 contains 15 residues. Looked up from germline, CDR1 is MNHNS and CDR2 is SASEGT.

Note on this clonotype: An end of the junction differs from the germline gene, which may be a read error. This chain connects TRBV19 to TRBJ2-7, with D hard to call. The CDR3 is 12 residues long. CDR1 and CDR2 (germline): LNHDA, SQIVND (reference sequence). CDR3 sequence reads: CDSSIGGYEQYF. CDR3 nucleotides: TGTGACAGTAGTATAGGTGGATACGAGCAGTACTTC.

This clonotype was seen many times. The gene calls are TRBV7-9 and TRBJ2-7; possibly TRBD2 for D (6 bases). The CDR3 spans 13 residues. Germline CDR1 and CDR2: SEHNR and FQNEAQ (reference sequence). V was shortened by 3 bases and J by 7 bases, with 13 bases between the two germline ends. The CDR3 loop reads CASSFGREREQYF. CDR3 coding DNA: TGTGCCAGCAGCTTTGGCCGGGAGAGGGAGCAGTACTTC.

This clonotype has just one count. The chain carries TRBV20-1 and TRBJ2-7; the D gene is possibly TRBD2 (6 bases). Germline lookup yields CDR1 DFQATT and CDR2 SNEGSKA (reference sequence). Trimming left V 6 bases short and J 2 bases short, with 26 bases between. The CDR3 is made up of 17 amino acids. DNA of the CDR3: TGCAGTGCGCGAGGGACCCGAGAGCGGGCGCTTCCCTACGAGCAGTACTTC. Translating gives CSARGTRERALPYEQYF.

The chain has TRBV11-3 and TRBJ2-7; 10 nucleotides agree with TRBD2. The CDR3 runs to 16 residues. The germline V gene has CDR1 SGHNT and CDR2 YENEEA. V was pared by 2 bases and J by 0 bases, with 4 bases of the junction left unmatched. The CDR3 DNA follows: TGTGCCAGCAGCTTAAGAGCTAGCGGGAGCTCCTACGAGCAGTACTTC. Its translation: CASSLRASGSSYEQYF.

In this sample, this clonotype turned up many times. The rearrangement uses TRBV12-3 or TRBV12-4 and TRBJ1-2; D uncertain. This CDR3 has 15 amino acids. V dropped 6 bases and J dropped 7 bases, with 21 bases sitting between them. CDR3 nucleotide sequence: TGTGCCAGCAGCTTGCTTGGGCGAAATCCCGGTGGCTACACCTTC. It yields the protein CASSLLGRNPGGYTF.

Note on this clonotype: A single base separates this from a much larger clone, so it may be a read error. The chain employs TRBV11-2 and TRBJ1-1; no clear D. This CDR3 comprises 13 residues. The V gene's germline CDR1 is SGHAT and CDR2 FQNNGV. Trimming shortened V by 7 bases and J by 8 bases, and 17 bases separated the two germline ends. The CDR3 sequence is CASTLVISTEAFF. CDR3 DNA: TGTGCCAGCACCTTGGTAATTTCCACCGAAGCTTTCTTT.

The CDR3 nucleotides are TGTGCCAGCAGGCCGGGACTAGCGGGAGTTTTCGGCTCCTACAATGAGCAGTTCTTC. It yields the protein CASRPGLAGVFGSYNEQFF. This chain links TRBV12-3 or TRBV12-4 with TRBJ2-1, with 14 positions matching TRBD2. The CDR3 sequence is 19 residues long. V shed 6 bases and J 0 bases; nucleotides not matched to a gene: 10.

This clonotype appeared a few times. In nucleotides, the CDR3 is TGTGCCAGCTCACCACTTTCCGGATACAATGAGCAGTTCTTC. Residues: CASSPLSGYNEQFF. V and J are TRBV18 and TRBJ2-1; no clear D. The CDR3 sequence is 14 residues long. Trimming took off 1 base at V and 4 bases at J, with 8 bases between the two ends. Germline V gene sequence: CDR1 KGHSH, CDR2 LQKENI. The full variable domain, with the rest looked up from reference TRBV18 and TRBJ2-1, is NAGVMQNPRHLVRRRGQEARLRCSPMKGHSHVYWYRQLPEEGLKFMVYLQKENIIDESGMPKERFSAEFPKEGPSILRIQQVVRGDSAAYFCASSPLSGYNEQFFGPGTRLTVL.

This clonotype was seen at least ten times. CDR3 residues: CASSYTSAWGNTEAFF. The CDR3 region has the DNA TGTGCCAGCAGTTATACCTCCGCTTGGGGGAACACTGAAGCTTTCTTT. The chain combines TRBV6-5 with TRBJ1-1; D is undetermined. V was cut by 3 bases and J by 1 base, with 15 bases left in between. Germline CDR1 is MNHEY and CDR2 is SVGAGI. This CDR3 spans 16 amino acids.

A word on this clonotype: Possible read error: a much larger clone is one base away. The rearrangement uses TRBV7-2 and TRBJ1-5, with no clear D. Germline values: CDR1 SGHTA, CDR2 FQGNSA. The CDR3 totals 13 residues. For the CDR3, the DNA is TGTGCCAGCAGCCCTGACTGGAATCGGCCCCAGCATTTT. Translating it yields CASSPDWNRPQHF.

The sample holds many counts of this clonotype. The chain combines TRBV7-2 with TRBJ1-1; TRBD1 matches at 10 bases. J lost 3 bases, V lost 6 bases, and 4 bases had no gene match. The CDR3 consists of 14 residues. The germline V gene has CDR1 SGHTA and CDR2 FQGNSA. The DNA for the CDR3 is TGTGCCAGCAGTCGACAGGGGGCCGACACTGAAGCTTTCTTT. As protein: CASSRQGADTEAFF. Supplemented by reference TRBV7-2 and TRBJ1-1, the full variable domain reads GAGVSQSPSNKVTEKGKDVELRCDPISGHTALYWYRQSLGQGLEFLIYFQGNSAPDKSGLPSDRFSAERTGGSVSTLTIQRTQQEDSAVYLCASSRQGADTEAFFGQGTRLTVV.

There are many counts of this clonotype. For the CDR3, the DNA is TGTGCCAGCAGCTTAGGTCTCGGAGCGGGAGCTGATACGCAGTATTTT. Translating it yields CASSLGLGAGADTQYF. The chain carries TRBV7-2 and TRBJ2-3; 8 nucleotides agree with TRBD2. The CDR3 loop spans 16 amino acids. Unmatched junction bases numbered 9, after V lost 1 base and J lost 6 bases. The germline V gene encodes CDR1 SGHTA and CDR2 FQGNSA.

This clonotype has just a few counts. The rearrangement joins TRBV6-2 or TRBV6-3 to TRBJ2-2, with D perhaps matching TRBD2 (6 bases). V dropped 8 bases and J dropped 6 bases, with 19 bases sitting between them. The CDR3 runs to 15 residues. From germline, CDR1 is MNHEY and CDR2 SVGEGT. CDR3 in amino acids: CASFRDSFLPGELFF. The CDR3 DNA reads TGTGCCAGCTTCCGGGACTCATTCCTGCCCGGGGAGCTGTTTTTT.

This clonotype was seen repeatedly, ten times or more. The chain recombines TRBV6-1 with TRBJ2-1; D may be TRBD1 or TRBD2 (5 bases each). The germline V gene encodes CDR1 MNHNS and CDR2 SASEGT. The germline V and J ends were trimmed by 5 bases and 10 bases, with 9 bases remaining between them. This CDR3 region has 11 residues. CDR3 loop: CASSRRDEQFF. The CDR3 region has the DNA TGTGCCAGCAGTCGCCGGGACGAGCAGTTCTTC.